This passage covers 17 T cell receptor beta chains from one sample sequenced in a study of blood T cell repertoires in COVID-19. Repertoires were generated with immunoSEQ multiplex PCR, while TCRdb's copy carries only in-frame clones and drops some. The data hold 150,000 or so clones, with almost 90% observed a single time. The source material was peripheral blood. The receptors originated from a woman aged 55-69 years with acute or convalescent COVID-19.

This chain uses TRBV7-8 with TRBJ1-3; 8 bases fit TRBD1. This CDR3 is built from 14 residues. Germline lookup yields CDR1 SGHVS and CDR2 FQNEAQ. Trimming took 4 bases from V and 13 from J; bases not matched to a gene: 12. DNA for the CDR3: TGTGCCAGCAGCTCCCAGGGGGCCCCAGTTACGATATATTTT. It codes for CASSSQGAPVTIYF. Using reference TRBV7-8 and TRBJ1-3 for the parts outside the CDR3, the full variable domain is GAGVSQSPRYKVAKRGQDVALRCDPISGHVSLFWYQQALGQGPEFLTYFQNEAQLDKSGLPSDRFFAERPEGSVSTLKIQRTQQEDSAVYLCASSSQGAPVTIYFGEGSWLTVV.

A few counts support this clone. This chain joins TRBV7-9 and TRBJ2-1; the match to TRBD1 covers 10 bases. Germline V CDR1 and CDR2: SEHNR, FQNEAQ (reference sequence). The CDR3 covers 15 residues. The J segment lost 3 bases and the V segment lost 3 bases, leaving 2 bases of the junction unmatched. The CDR3: CASSFRDRGYNEQFF. DNA for the CDR3: TGTGCCAGCAGCTTCCGGGACAGGGGCTACAATGAGCAGTTCTTC.

This clone showed up just once. CDR3 in amino acids: CASSLGGGYTF. In DNA, the CDR3 is TGTGCCAGCAGCTTAGGCGGTGGCTACACCTTC. The J gene is TRBJ1-2, the V gene TRBV11-2, with D unresolved. CDR3 size: 11 residues. V was pared by 1 base and J by 7 bases, with 4 bases between. CDR1 and CDR2 (germline): SGHAT, FQNNGV.

This clone was counted between two and nine times. V is TRBV7-9 and J is TRBJ1-2, with D possibly being TRBD1 (5 bases). The CDR3 runs 12 residues. V was shortened by 5 bases and J by 8 bases, with 12 bases between the two germline ends. Per germline, CDR1 SEHNR and CDR2 FQNEAQ (reference sequence). DNA for the CDR3: TGTGCCAGCAGCGCAGGGTTCTGGGGCTACACCTTC. Its protein product is CASSAGFWGYTF.

The rearrangement joins TRBV5-1 to TRBJ2-7; maybe TRBD2 (5 bases). This CDR3 spans 14 amino acids. The V end lost 3 bases, the J end lost 2 bases, and 12 bases lay between the germline ends. Germline CDR1 and CDR2: SGHRS and YFSETQ. In DNA, the CDR3 is TGCGCCAGCAGCTCCCACGCCGGGACCTACGAGCAGTACTTC. This translates into CASSSHAGTYEQYF.

The chain combines TRBV6-1 with TRBJ1-5; 9 bases are a match to TRBD1. The CDR3 contains 18 residues. The junction had 14 bases not matched to a gene; V was cut back by 4 bases and J by 4 bases. Germline V gene sequence: CDR1 MNHNS, CDR2 SASEGT. CDR3 nucleotide sequence: TGTGCCAGCAGTGGGGCGACCCGAGGACAGGGGTGGAATCAGCCCCAGCATTTT. This gives the protein CASSGATRGQGWNQPQHF.

CDR3 nucleotide sequence: TGTGCCAGCAGCCACCGAGTCCCGGGACTAGCGGGGGGGCTCGATCGCCCAGATACGCAGTATTTT. This gives the protein CASSHRVPGLAGGLDRPDTQYF. The V and J genes are TRBV3-1 (or the pseudogene TRBV3-2) and TRBJ2-3; 16 bases match TRBD2. After removal of 3 bases from V and 4 bases from J, the junction contained 19 bases not matched to a gene. CDR1 is LGHDT and CDR2 is YNNKEL in the germline V gene (reference sequence). The CDR3 has 22 amino acids.

The chain recombines TRBV7-3 with TRBJ1-1; D uncertain. Germline V gene data show CDR1 as SGHTA and CDR2 as FQGTGA. CDR3 length: 13 amino acids. Trimming stripped 5 bases from V and 1 base from J, with 8 bases between. DNA for the CDR3: TGTGCCAGCAGCCCTTCCCCGAACACTGAAGCTTTCTTT. Translated, it gives CASSPSPNTEAFF.

This clone showed up just a few times. The chain joins TRBV28 to TRBJ1-2, with TRBD1 identical over 7 bases. The V gene end was trimmed by 3 bases and the J gene end by 4 bases; junction bases not matched to a gene: 5. CDR1 and CDR2 from the germline V gene are MDHEN and SYDVKM. This CDR3 has 14 residues. CDR3 sequence (DNA): TGTGCCAGCAGTTTGACAGGGACCGTCTATGGCTACACCTTC. This sequence encodes CASSLTGTVYGYTF.

The rearrangement joins TRBV12-1 to TRBJ1-1; the table's D gene call, TRBD1, was not cross checked with the DNA. TRBV12-1 is listed as a pseudogene. The CDR3 extends over 14 amino acids. The CDR3 DNA reads as TGTGCCAGCAGCTCGACACAGGGGGCCATTGAAGCTTTCTTT. Translated: CASSSTQGAIEAFF.

The DNA of the CDR3 is TGCAGTGCTAGTGAAGGGGTGGTAGATACGCAGTATTTT. Protein product: CSASEGVVDTQYF. The rearrangement uses TRBV20-1 and TRBJ2-3, with D perhaps matching TRBD1 (5 bases). V shed 3 bases and J shed 5 bases, with 12 bases lying between them. The CDR3 runs to 13 residues. CDR1 and CDR2 (germline): DFQATT, SNEGSKA (reference sequence).

On this clone: Other DNA sequences of this sample code for an identical CDR3. V gene TRBV7-9 combines with J gene TRBJ1-4, with 8 bases aligning to TRBD1. Looked up from germline, CDR1 is SEHNR and CDR2 is FQNEAQ (reference sequence). This CDR3 has 14 amino acids. J gave up 6 bases and V 3 bases, and 3 bases lay outside the gene matches. The CDR3: CASSFGTGDEKLFF. CDR3 DNA: TGTGCCAGCAGCTTTGGGACAGGAGATGAAAAACTGTTTTTT.

CDR3: CASSPTTGKGNTIYF. The CDR3 DNA follows: TGTGCCAGCTCACCTACGACAGGGAAAGGAAACACCATATATTTT. The chain has TRBV18 and TRBJ1-3; 7 positions match TRBD1. The germline CDR1 and CDR2 sequences are KGHSH and LQKENI. The V and J ends lost 3 bases and 4 bases, in that order; junction bases with no gene match: 6. CDR3 length: 15 amino acids.

The V gene is TRBV7-9, the J gene TRBJ2-3; D gene uncertain. V gave up 5 bases and J gave up 1 base, with 13 bases separating them. CDR1 and CDR2 (germline): SEHNR, FQNEAQ (reference sequence). CDR3 size: 15 residues. The CDR3 nucleotides read TGTGCCAGCAGCCCCACATTGACTGGCACAGATACGCAGTATTTT. As protein: CASSPTLTGTDTQYF.

The chain recombines TRBV7-9 with TRBJ1-3; TRBD1 matches at 12 bases. Germline CDR1 reads SEHNR; CDR2 reads FQNEAQ (reference sequence). CDR3 size: 17 residues. Trimming removed 5 bases from V and 1 base from J; junction bases left unmatched: 6. CDR3 in DNA: TGTGCCAGCAGCCCAGGGACAGGGGGCCGATCTGGAAACACCATATATTTT. Amino acids: CASSPGTGGRSGNTIYF.

A word on this clone: The same CDR3 is also encoded by other DNA sequences in this sample. The chain joins TRBV12-3 or TRBV12-4 to TRBJ1-2; a possible D gene is TRBD1 (6 bases). Deletions cut 6 bases from V and 5 bases from J, with 13 bases between. The CDR3 length is 13 residues. CDR3 bases: TGTGCCAGCAGCGCAACAGGGACGTATGGCTACACCTTC. It specifies CASSATGTYGYTF.

This chain uses TRBV28 with TRBJ1-2; TRBD1 matches 9 bases. The V and J ends lost 2 bases and 7 bases, in that order; junction bases with no gene match: 5. Germline V gene lookup returns CDR1 MDHEN and CDR2 SYDVKM. The CDR3 sequence is 14 residues long. CDR3 DNA: TGTGCCAGCAGTTTAGGACAGGGGAGAGTTGGCTACACCTTC. Translating it yields CASSLGQGRVGYTF.